The rows below give T cell receptor beta chains drawn from one sample of a study of blood T cell repertoires in COVID-19. Method: immunoSEQ multiplex PCR; TCRdb's copy keeps in-frame clones and lacks some. Here the sample spans nearly 250,000 clones, 70% to 90% being singletons. Sample: PBMCs or T cells enriched from blood (not recorded which). The receptors come from a woman in her 50s with acute COVID-19. Both conserved end residues are part of each CDR3. A D gene is named only where the DNA matches it firmly. Clone size is stated in some rows and not others, as once, few, many or a class when expanded.

CDR3nt,CDR3aa,v_gene,abundance,j_gene,d_gene
TGTGCCAGCTCCCCCGGGACTAGCGGGGGGGGACCCTCCTACAATGAGCAGTTCTTC,CASSPGTSGGGPSYNEQFF,TRBV19,.,TRBJ2-1,TRBD2
TGCGCCAGCAGCTCCGGGACAGGGGGCTATCAGCCCCAGCATTTT,CASSSGTGGYQPQHF,TRBV5-1,.,TRBJ1-5,TRBD1
TGTGCCTGGAGTGCCGGGACTCAATACAATGAGCAGTTCTTC,CAWSAGTQYNEQFF,TRBV30,.,TRBJ2-1,.
TGTGCCATCAGCCAACAGGGGAATGGCTACACCTTC,CAISQQGNGYTF,TRBV10-3,.,TRBJ1-2,TRBD1
TGTGCCAGTAGCCCTCAGGAAGGGACAGGGTATGGTCAGCCCCAGCATTTT,CASSPQEGTGYGQPQHF,TRBV19,.,TRBJ1-5,TRBD1
TGCAGTGCTAGTAAGGAGAGCTCTGGAAACACCATATATTTT,CSASKESSGNTIYF,TRBV20-1,once,TRBJ1-3,.
TGTGCCATCAGGGTCGAGAACAGGGGTCTGAATGGCTACACCTTC,CAIRVENRGLNGYTF,TRBV10-3,.,TRBJ1-2,TRBD1
TGTGCCAGCACCATTGGGGGGGATTTCTACGAGCAGTACTTC,CASTIGGDFYEQYF,TRBV5-4,.,TRBJ2-7,TRBD2
TGTGCCAGCATGGAAACCCCGGGAGGACTAGCGGGGGATACGCAGTATTTT,CASMETPGGLAGDTQYF,TRBV2,many,TRBJ2-3,TRBD2
TGTGCCAGCAGCTTAGCAGGCGTCGCTAGCACAGATACGCAGTATTTT,CASSLAGVASTDTQYF,TRBV5-4,few,TRBJ2-3,.
TGTGCCAGCAGTCGACAGATCGGCACTGAAGCTTTCTTT,CASSRQIGTEAFF,TRBV12-3/TRBV12-4,.,TRBJ1-1,.
TGTGCCAGCAGCCGGCTCGGACTAGCGGGGGGCTCTGGGGCCAACGTCCTGACTTTC,CASSRLGLAGGSGANVLTF,TRBV3-1/TRBV3-2,.,TRBJ2-6,TRBD2
TGTGCCAGCAGCCCCCCCGGCAGGGGCTATGGCTACACCTTC,CASSPPGRGYGYTF,TRBV6-2/TRBV6-3,.,TRBJ1-2,.
TGTGCCAGTAGTCCCCCCGGACAGGGTAGAAATCAGCCCCAGCATTTT,CASSPPGQGRNQPQHF,TRBV19,.,TRBJ1-5,TRBD1
TGTGCCAGCAGCCAGGGTGGGTGGGACGAGCAGTACTTC,CASSQGGWDEQYF,TRBV9,once,TRBJ2-7,.
TGTGCCAGCAGCCCGACCGGGACTCGAGAGGGAGGGACCCAGTACTTC,CASSPTGTREGGTQYF,TRBV4-2,.,TRBJ2-5,.
TGTGCCATCAGGGCGACAGGACGGAACACTGAAGCTTTCTTT,CAIRATGRNTEAFF,TRBV10-3,.,TRBJ1-1,.
TGTGCCTGGAACCGGGACTCCGGCTCTGGAAACACCATATATTTT,CAWNRDSGSGNTIYF,TRBV30,.,TRBJ1-3,.
TGTGCCAGCAGTGACATGGGACAGGGGAACACTGAAGCTTTCTTT,CASSDMGQGNTEAFF,TRBV6-2/TRBV6-3,.,TRBJ1-1,TRBD1
TGTGCCAGCAGTCTGGGACAGGCCGACACTGAAGCTTTCTTT,CASSLGQADTEAFF,TRBV11-3,.,TRBJ1-1,TRBD1
TGTGCCAGCTCACCACCCCTAGGGGCGGATTCACCCCTCCACTTT,CASSPPLGADSPLHF,TRBV18,.,TRBJ1-6,.
TGTGCCAGTAGTATAGCAGGGACAGGGAGGGAACCCCAGCATTTT,CASSIAGTGREPQHF,TRBV19,.,TRBJ1-5,TRBD1
TGTGCCAGCACCATCACAGGGGGCAGCAATCAGCCCCAGCATTTT,CASTITGGSNQPQHF,TRBV27,.,TRBJ1-5,TRBD1
TGCGCCAGCAGCCGCACAGGGACCTCCTACAATGAGCAGTTCTTC,CASSRTGTSYNEQFF,TRBV5-1,.,TRBJ2-1,.
TGTGCCAGCAGCTCGACAGGGGTGGAAGGAAACACCATATATTTT,CASSSTGVEGNTIYF,TRBV5-6,.,TRBJ1-3,TRBD1
TGTGCCAGCCGTTTAGAACAGGGTCTTAACTATGGCTACACCTTC,CASRLEQGLNYGYTF,TRBV27,.,TRBJ1-2,.
TGTGCCAGCACCTCGGGTAACACCATATATTTT,CASTSGNTIYF,TRBV6-5,.,TRBJ1-3,.
TGTGCCAGCTCACCTCCGGGGGACAATGAGCAGTTCTTC,CASSPPGDNEQFF,TRBV18,.,TRBJ2-1,.
TGTGCCACAGAGGGCAGATACACCGGGGAGCTGTTTTTT,CATEGRYTGELFF,TRBV12-3/TRBV12-4,.,TRBJ2-2,.
TGTGCCACCAGCAGAGTTCAGGTTTCCGATGGCTACACCTTC,CATSRVQVSDGYTF,TRBV15,.,TRBJ1-2,.
TGTGCCAGTAGTTCCGGACAGGGTGCCTATGGCTACACCTTC,CASSSGQGAYGYTF,TRBV19,.,TRBJ1-2,TRBD1
TGCGCCAGCAGCTTGGGCAGGGGGTTTGCAGATACGCAGTATTTT,CASSLGRGFADTQYF,TRBV5-1,.,TRBJ2-3,TRBD1
TGTGCCAGCAGGGCCCTAAGCGGGGGGACTAGCTCCTACGAGCAGTACTTC,CASRALSGGTSSYEQYF,TRBV2,.,TRBJ2-7,TRBD2
TGCGCCAGCAGCAACAGCCAAGAGACCCAGTACTTC,CASSNSQETQYF,TRBV5-1,.,TRBJ2-5,.
TGTGCCAGCAGCTTGGATGACAGGCTCTCAACTAATGAAAAACTGTTTTTT,CASSLDDRLSTNEKLFF,TRBV5-6,.,TRBJ1-4,.
TGTGCCAGCAGTGAATTGACTCTGGAAAACACTGAAGCTTTCTTT,CASSELTLENTEAFF,TRBV25-1,.,TRBJ1-1,.
TGTGCCAGCAAAGGTCCGGGCGGAGGGGCGGTGGGCACTGAAGCTTTCTTT,CASKGPGGGAVGTEAFF,TRBV2,many,TRBJ1-1,.
TGTGCCAGCAGCTTAGGACCGGGGGGGCCGATGGAGACCCAGTACTTC,CASSLGPGGPMETQYF,TRBV7-6,.,TRBJ2-5,TRBD2
TGTGCCAGTAGTATTGAGGGGACAGGGGTGGGAGATACGCAGTATTTT,CASSIEGTGVGDTQYF,TRBV19,.,TRBJ2-3,TRBD1
TGTGCCTCCTCGGACAGTTTAGGGATCTCAAGCAATCAGCCCCAGCATTTT,CASSDSLGISSNQPQHF,TRBV19,.,TRBJ1-5,.
TGTGCCAGCAGCTTAGGTCAGGTGAACACCGGGGAGCTGTTTTTT,CASSLGQVNTGELFF,TRBV7-2,.,TRBJ2-2,.